This paragraph reports one T cell receptor (beta chain). Membership in each cohort depended on participant-reported clinical history. With 0 bases clipped from V and 4 bases from J, the junction kept 5 bases outside the gene matches. Germline V gene data show CDR1 as SQVTM and CDR2 as ANQGSEA. The CDR3 covers 15 residues. This sample was taken from a study of blood T cell repertoires in COVID-19. Study information: Sources were T cells, B-cell-depleted T cells, or PBMCs; the material itself was cDNA or gDNA.

As originally analysed: Amplification of reference gene primers provided the estimated nucleated cell counts. Only in-frame clones appear in the TCRdb table, and some are missing; sequencing was by immunoSEQ multiplex PCR. V, J and clone size derive from that table, while D and trimming were established from the DNA sequence. The sample consists of roughly 400,000 clones, about nine tenths of them appearing once. The receptor was isolated from a woman aged 40 to 49 who had been exposed to COVID-19. V is TRBV29-1 and J is TRBJ1-1; 10 bases agree with TRBD1. Sequenced material: PBMCs or T cells enriched from blood (not recorded which). The CDR3 DNA is TGCAGCGTTGAAGATCCTCGGACAGGGGGCACTGAAGCTTTCTTT. It specifies CSVEDPRTGGTEAFF.